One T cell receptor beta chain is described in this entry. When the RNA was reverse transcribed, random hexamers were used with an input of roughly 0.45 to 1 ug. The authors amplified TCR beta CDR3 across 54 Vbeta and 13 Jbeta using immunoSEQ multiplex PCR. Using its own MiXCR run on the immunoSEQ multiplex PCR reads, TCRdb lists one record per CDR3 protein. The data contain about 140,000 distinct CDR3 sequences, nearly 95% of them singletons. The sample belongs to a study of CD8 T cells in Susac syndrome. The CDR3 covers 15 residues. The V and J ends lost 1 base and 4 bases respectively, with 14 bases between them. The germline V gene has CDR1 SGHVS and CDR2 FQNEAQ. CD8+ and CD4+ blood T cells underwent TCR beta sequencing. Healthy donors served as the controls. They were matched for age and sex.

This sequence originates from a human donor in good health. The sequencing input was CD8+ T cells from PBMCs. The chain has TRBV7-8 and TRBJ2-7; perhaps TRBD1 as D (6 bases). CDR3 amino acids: CASSLGTGWKYEQYF. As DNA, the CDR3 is TGTGCCAGCAGCTTAGGTACAGGGTGGAAGTACGAGCAGTACTTC.